The 22 T cell receptor beta chains below come from one sample, sequenced in a study of T-cell memory formation after mild COVID-19. Via MiXCR, TCRdb re-called the 5' RACE reads, giving one row per CDR3 protein. The table has about 560,000 distinct CDR3 sequences, about 22% seen once; the top ten hold approximately 8.4%. Material: PBMCs or a T cell subset sorted from them (not recorded which). The receptors stem from an adult woman who had mild COVID-19 (a few samples of this study predate the infection). Cell type and time point are not known.

This chain uses TRBV4-1 with TRBJ1-2; TRBD1 matches at 10 bases. CDR1 is MGHRA, CDR2 YSYEKL, per germline. The CDR3 covers 19 residues. Trimming at V came to 3 bases and at J to 5 bases, leaving 18 bases not matched to a gene. CDR3 nucleotides: TGCGCCAGCAGCCAGTTGGGCGGGAAGCGACAGGGGGCCGAGTATGGCTACACCTTC. It is translated as CASSQLGGKRQGAEYGYTF.

The chain combines TRBV20-1 with TRBJ2-2; tentatively, D is TRBD1 or TRBD2 (5 bases each). CDR3 length equals 14 residues. V dropped 0 bases and J dropped 4 bases, with 9 bases sitting between them. Germline CDR1 and CDR2: DFQATT and SNEGSKA (reference sequence). Here the CDR3 DNA reads TGCAGTGCTAGAGATATTGGGGGCACCGGGGAGCTGTTTTTT. Translated: CSARDIGGTGELFF.

V is TRBV24-1 and J is TRBJ2-1; 11 nucleotides agree with TRBD1. Germline CDR1 reads KGHDR; CDR2 reads SFDVKD. This CDR3 has 17 residues. The V and J ends lost 1 base and 5 bases, in that order; junction bases with no gene match: 6. CDR3 protein: CATSDFYGTGGHNEQFF. In DNA form, the CDR3 reads TGTGCCACCAGTGATTTTTACGGGACAGGGGGTCACAATGAGCAGTTCTTC.

This clonotype was observed a handful of times. The chain joins TRBV27 to TRBJ2-7; D not certain. Looked up from germline, CDR1 is MNHEY and CDR2 is SMNVEV (reference sequence). V shed 2 bases and J shed 4 bases, with 15 bases lying between them. The length of the CDR3 is 15 residues. Here the CDR3 reads CASSLKGHLGYEQYF. The CDR3 DNA reads as TGTGCCAGCAGTTTAAAAGGGCACCTTGGGTACGAGCAGTACTTC.

This clonotype occurred a few times. The chain combines TRBV6-2 or TRBV6-3 with TRBJ1-1; 7 bases are a match to TRBD1. The CDR3 has 16 amino acids. Germline loops: CDR1 MNHEY, CDR2 SVGEGT. V trimming: 0 bases; J trimming: 0 bases; junction bases outside the gene matches: 4. The CDR3 spells CASSYSGGRVNTEAFF. The CDR3 nucleotides read TGTGCCAGCAGTTACTCAGGGGGCAGAGTGAACACTGAAGCTTTCTTT.

This clonotype was picked up a small number of times. This chain uses TRBV28 with TRBJ2-7; the match to TRBD1 covers 8 bases. Germline lookup yields CDR1 MDHEN and CDR2 SYDVKM. With 9 bases clipped from V and 3 bases from J, the junction kept 10 bases outside the gene matches. This CDR3 is built from 14 residues. Here the CDR3 reads CASIPGQEYYEQYF. As DNA, the CDR3 is TGTGCCAGTATACCGGGACAGGAGTACTACGAGCAGTACTTC.

The chain links TRBV5-1 to TRBJ2-3; 8 bases map to TRBD1. Looked up from germline, CDR1 is SGHRS and CDR2 is YFSETQ. The junction had 2 bases not matched to a gene; V was cut back by 5 bases and J by 3 bases. The CDR3 sequence is 13 residues long. The CDR3 here is CASRQGETDTQYF. Here the CDR3 DNA reads TGCGCCAGCAGACAGGGGGAAACAGATACGCAGTATTTT.

V usage is TRBV6-1 and J usage is TRBJ2-7; D gene unclear. Trimming pared 4 bases from V and 0 bases from J, leaving 10 bases between. CDR1 and CDR2 (germline): MNHNS, SASEGT. The CDR3 extends over 14 amino acids. CDR3 coding DNA: TGTGCCAGCAGTGCCATCGGCACCTCCTACGAGCAGTACTTC. Translating gives CASSAIGTSYEQYF.

The V gene is TRBV12-3 or TRBV12-4, the J gene TRBJ2-2; D unresolved. Between the trimmed V and J ends, which lost 3 bases and 3 bases, there was a span of 20 bases. CDR3 length equals 18 residues. Written as DNA, the CDR3 is TGTGCCAGCAGTTTTTGGGTGCCGCGCCCCTCGTACACCGGGGAGCTGTTTTTT. Its protein product is CASSFWVPRPSYTGELFF.

This chain joins TRBV2 and TRBJ2-1; 16 positions match TRBD2. CDR3 length equals 16 residues. V lost 6 bases and J lost 7; bases outside the gene matches: 6. Germline loops: CDR1 SNHLY, CDR2 FYNNEI. CDR3 nucleotide sequence: TGTGCCAGCAGGAAGGGACTAGCGGGGGGGGTTAATGAGCAGTTCTTC. Encoded protein: CASRKGLAGGVNEQFF.

V is TRBV3-1 and J is TRBJ1-2, with D perhaps matching TRBD1 (5 bases). Germline V gene data show CDR1 as LGHDT and CDR2 as YNNKEL (reference sequence). V was pared by 4 bases and J by 5 bases, with 14 bases between. The CDR3 spans 14 residues. CDR3 loop: CASSPGTEGYGYTF. The DNA for the CDR3 is TGTGCCAGCAGCCCCGGGACGGAGGGGTATGGCTACACCTTC. Full variable domain (remainder filled in from reference TRBV3-1 and TRBJ1-2): DTAVSQTPKYLVTQMGNDKSIKCEQNLGHDTMYWYKQDSKKFLKIMFSYNNKELIINETVPNRFSPKSPDKAHLNLHINSLELGDSAVYFCASSPGTEGYGYTFGSGTRLTVV.

The chain recombines TRBV7-9 with TRBJ1-2; D perhaps matches TRBD1 (5 bases). This CDR3 has 15 amino acids. V lost 1 base and J lost 4, with 13 bases in between. The germline gives CDR1 SEHNR, CDR2 FQNEAQ (reference sequence). The CDR3: CASSLEVQGLYGYTF. CDR3 coding DNA: TGTGCCAGCAGCTTAGAAGTCCAGGGCCTCTATGGCTACACCTTC.

This clonotype came up a few times. The genes are TRBV9 and TRBJ2-3, with D unresolved. The CDR3 has 16 residues. The germline gives CDR1 SGDLS, CDR2 YYNGEE. The V gene lost 3 bases and the J gene lost 2 bases, with 16 bases spanning the gap. CDR3 DNA sequence: TGTGCCAGCAGCGAGCAGAACACCTATTTCACAGATACGCAGTATTTT. It is translated as CASSEQNTYFTDTQYF.

The DNA of the CDR3 is TGTGCCAGCACGGGACTAGCGGGACCCAGCTCCTACGAGCAGTACTTC. Amino acids: CASTGLAGPSSYEQYF. The chain is built from TRBV6-2 or TRBV6-3 and TRBJ2-7; TRBD2 matches at 13 bases. This CDR3 is 16 amino acids long. The germline CDR1 and CDR2 sequences are MNHEY and SVGEGT. Trimming removed 7 bases from V and 0 bases from J; junction bases left unmatched: 6.

V gene TRBV7-8 combines with J gene TRBJ1-1; D is unclear. The germline V and J ends were trimmed by 1 base and 0 bases, with 12 bases remaining between them. The length of the CDR3 is 16 residues. Germline V gives CDR1 SGHVS, CDR2 FQNEAQ. The CDR3, as DNA: TGTGCCAGCAGCTTAGTGGTTTACACCCTGAACACTGAAGCTTTCTTT. This codes for CASSLVVYTLNTEAFF. Variable domain in full (rest from reference TRBV7-8 and TRBJ1-1): GAGVSQSPRYKVAKRGQDVALRCDPISGHVSLFWYQQALGQGPEFLTYFQNEAQLDKSGLPSDRFFAERPEGSVSTLKIQRTQQEDSAVYLCASSLVVYTLNTEAFFGQGTRLTVV.

This clonotype was counted a few times. The genes are TRBV27 and TRBJ2-1, with 7 nucleotides matching TRBD1. The germline CDR1 and CDR2 sequences are MNHEY and SMNVEV (reference sequence). The CDR3 contains 12 residues. The trim removed 10 bases at V and 6 bases at J, leaving 6 bases unmatched. CDR3 bases: TGTGCCACCAGGGGGTGGGGCAATGAGCAGTTCTTC. Encoded protein: CATRGWGNEQFF.

The V and J genes are TRBV20-1 and TRBJ1-1; a weak D match, TRBD1 (5 bases). The ends were cut back, 3 bases at V and 3 bases at J, with 11 bases in the middle. The V gene's germline CDR1 is DFQATT and CDR2 SNEGSKA (reference sequence). This CDR3 has 13 amino acids. CDR3 bases: TGCAGTGCTAGCGGGGGAGGGCACACTGAAGCTTTCTTT. Protein: CSASGGGHTEAFF.

This chain joins TRBV12-3 or TRBV12-4 and TRBJ1-1, with D hard to call. The CDR3 is made up of 11 amino acids. Trimming cost V 8 bases and J 2 bases, with 6 bases left between them. CDR3 nucleotide sequence: TGTGCCAGCTGGGGAAACACTGAAGCTTTCTTT. This gives the protein CASWGNTEAFF.

Comment on this clonotype: A single base separates this from a much larger clone, so it may be a read error. The chain is built from TRBV27 and TRBJ1-2; maybe TRBD1 (5 bases). V dropped 6 bases and J dropped 3 bases, with 11 bases sitting between them. Germline values: CDR1 MNHEY, CDR2 SMNVEV (reference sequence). The CDR3 has 13 amino acids. CDR3 residues: CASSPWGDYGYTF. In DNA, the CDR3 is TGTGCCAGCAGCCCATGGGGGGACTATGGCTACACCTTC.

The chain couples TRBV6-2 or TRBV6-3 to TRBJ2-3; 8 positions match TRBD2. The CDR3 consists of 18 residues. V was pared by 0 bases and J by 4 bases, with 12 bases of the junction left unmatched. Germline CDR1 reads MNHEY; CDR2 reads SVGEGT. The CDR3 region has the DNA TGTGCCAGCAGTTACTCGAGTGCGTCAGCGGGAGAAGCAGATACGCAGTATTTT. The encoded protein is CASSYSSASAGEADTQYF.

The chain employs TRBV12-3 or TRBV12-4 and TRBJ1-3, with 9 bases aligning to TRBD1. With V trimmed by 5 bases and J by 2 bases, 4 bases remained unmatched. The length of the CDR3 is 15 residues. The CDR3 loop is CASSRRTGAGNTIYF. CDR3 nucleotides: TGTGCCAGCAGTCGCAGGACAGGGGCTGGAAACACCATATATTTT.

In its sample, this clonotype was seen a few times. This chain joins TRBV5-1 and TRBJ2-7; D possibly corresponds to TRBD1 (6 bases). Trimming took 0 bases from V and 1 from J, leaving 17 bases between them. Germline CDR1 SGHRS, CDR2 YFSETQ. The CDR3 covers 17 residues. The CDR3 sequence is CASSLGGATGKSYEQYF. CDR3 DNA sequence: TGCGCCAGCAGCTTGGGGGGTGCTACAGGGAAATCCTACGAGCAGTACTTC. Full variable domain (outside the CDR3, taken from reference TRBV5-1 and TRBJ2-7): KAGVTQTPRYLIKTRGQQVTLSCSPISGHRSVSWYQQTPGQGLQFLFEYFSETQRNKGNFPGRFSGRQFSNSRSEMNVSTLELGDSALYLCASSLGGATGKSYEQYFGPGTRLTVT.